The rows below give T cell receptor beta chains drawn from one sample of a study of PD-L1 blockade in urothelial cancer. Clones were read by immunoSEQ multiplex PCR, and TCRdb kept only the in-frame ones, dropping some. The sample includes 50,000 or so clones, roughly 84% of them seen just once. The material was PBMCs, obtained around atezolizumab (anti-PD-L1) treatment. These receptors originate from a man aged 60 to 69 with urothelial cancer. The CDR3 runs from the conserved cysteine through the conserved F or W. D genes are given only for firm matches. Where a row states a size, it is once, few, many or the class of an expanded clone; other rows omit it.

j_call	clone_size	d_call	v_call	cdr3_nt	cdr3_aa
TRBJ2-7	-	-	TRBV27	TGTGCCAGCAGCACCCATCCAGGGGCCTACGAGCAGTACTTC	CASSTHPGAYEQYF
TRBJ2-1	-	-	TRBV10-3	TGTGCCATCAGTGAGCCGAGATCTAGTTCCTACAATGAGCAGTTCTTC	CAISEPRSSSYNEQFF
TRBJ1-2	-	TRBD1	TRBV5-1	TGCGCCAGCAGCTTGGACAGGGGAGCGGCTGGCTACACCTTC	CASSLDRGAAGYTF
TRBJ2-2	-	TRBD1	TRBV6-5	TGTGCCAGCAGGACAGGGACGAACACCGGGGAGCTGTTTTTT	CASRTGTNTGELFF
TRBJ2-7	-	TRBD2	TRBV14	TGTGCCAGCAGCCAGATAGGACTAGCGGGAGGGGCCTACGAGCAGTACTTC	CASSQIGLAGGAYEQYF
TRBJ2-7	-	TRBD2	TRBV18	TGTGCCAGCTCACGGACGGGGGGCTACGAGCAGTACTTC	CASSRTGGYEQYF
TRBJ1-2	-	TRBD1	TRBV19	TGTGCCAGTAGCGCCATCGGGACAGAAAGAGTGTATGGCTACACCTTC	CASSAIGTERVYGYTF
TRBJ1-2	-	-	TRBV6-5	TGTGCCAGCAGTCCCCTCAGGGCAAGTGGTGGCTACACCTTC	CASSPLRASGGYTF
TRBJ1-1	-	-	TRBV10-3	TGTGCCATCAGTGCTCTGAACACTGAAGCTTTCTTT	CAISALNTEAFF
TRBJ2-1	few	-	TRBV2	TGTGCCAGCAGCCCCTGGCGGGGCTCCTACAATGAGCAGTTCTTC	CASSPWRGSYNEQFF
TRBJ2-7	few	-	TRBV27	TGTGCCAGCAGTTTATCGGGGGCTCGCTACGAGCAGTACTTC	CASSLSGARYEQYF
TRBJ2-7	-	TRBD1	TRBV7-8	TGTGCCAGCAGCCCCAGCAGTGGACAGGGTCACGAGCAGTACTTC	CASSPSSGQGHEQYF
TRBJ1-5	once	TRBD1	TRBV9	TGTGCCAGCAGCGTAGGGGGACAGCCCGTGGACAATCAGCCCCAGCATTTT	CASSVGGQPVDNQPQHF
TRBJ2-6	-	TRBD1	TRBV29-1	TGCAGCGTCCGAGACAGGGCAGGCTCTGGGGCCAACGTCCTGACTTTC	CSVRDRAGSGANVLTF
TRBJ2-1	once	-	TRBV19	TGTGCCAGTAGGAATCCCACCGGCGGAGGGTGGTATGAGCAGTTCTTC	CASRNPTGGGWYEQFF
TRBJ1-3	few	-	TRBV25-1	TGTGCCAGCAATCCCGTCGGTGGAAACACCATATATTTT	CASNPVGGNTIYF
TRBJ2-7	-	TRBD1	TRBV5-1	TGCGCCAGCAGCGCGGCCGTCCTTCTGGGACAGTCCTACGAGCAGTACTTC	CASSAAVLLGQSYEQYF
TRBJ2-5	-	TRBD2	TRBV7-7	TGTGCTAGCAGCTTAAGCGGACAGGGACTAGCGGGGGCCCCTCACCGGCAGACCCAGTACTTC	CASSLSGQGLAGAPHRQTQYF
TRBJ2-7	-	-	TRBV5-1	TGCGCCAGCAGCCCGGGCGGGGCTTCGAGCTCCTACGAGCAGTACTTC	CASSPGGASSSYEQYF
TRBJ1-5	-	TRBD1	TRBV7-2	TGTGCCAGCAGCCCTCGACAGGGCATTCAGCCCCAGCATTTT	CASSPRQGIQPQHF
TRBJ1-5	-	-	TRBV19	TGTGCCAGTAGTAGGGGGCTCTATCAGCCCCAGCATTTT	CASSRGLYQPQHF
TRBJ1-5	-	TRBD1	TRBV18	TGTGCCAGCTCACCCCAAGGACAGGGGGGGAATCAGCCCCAGCATTTT	CASSPQGQGGNQPQHF
TRBJ2-1	-	TRBD1	TRBV5-6	TGTGCCAGCAGCGGGGGGACAGGGGCATATGAGCAGTTCTTC	CASSGGTGAYEQFF
TRBJ1-4	-	TRBD1	TRBV10-2	TGCGCCAGCAGTGACAACCGGGACAGGTCTGAAAAACTGTTTTTT	CASSDNRDRSEKLFF
TRBJ1-2	-	-	TRBV30	TGTGCCTGGAGTGTACGGGGGACCCCTCAAAGGCACTATGGCTACACCTTC	CAWSVRGTPQRHYGYTF
TRBJ1-2	once	-	TRBV2	TGTGCCAGCAGTTCCAGGGGAAACTATGGCTACACCTTC	CASSSRGNYGYTF
TRBJ2-7	-	-	TRBV29-1	TGCAGCGTTGGAGACGGGACAACCTACGAGCAGTACTTC	CSVGDGTTYEQYF
TRBJ2-6	-	TRBD1	TRBV2	TGTGCCAGCACCACAGGGGCGCCTGGGGCCAACGTCCTGACTTTC	CASTTGAPGANVLTF
TRBJ2-7	few	-	TRBV5-1	TGCGCCAGCAGGGCGGGCTTCTCCTACGAGCAGTACTTC	CASRAGFSYEQYF
TRBJ2-1	-	-	TRBV11-3	TGTGCCAGCAGCAACCAGAAGTATGGTGAGCAGTTCTTC	CASSNQKYGEQFF
TRBJ2-5	once	TRBD2	TRBV7-3	TGTGCCAGCAGCCCTACTAGCGGGGGGGTCGAGACCCAGTACTTC	CASSPTSGGVETQYF
TRBJ2-6	-	TRBD1	TRBV4-3	TGCGCCAGCAGCCAAGAGCCACAGGGGGCGAGTTTGAGCTCTGGGGCCAACGTCCTGACTTTC	CASSQEPQGASLSSGANVLTF
TRBJ2-5	-	TRBD2	TRBV19	TGTGCCAGTAGTTCTAGCGGTGGGGAGACCCAGTACTTC	CASSSSGGETQYF